Each of the 3 T cell receptor beta chains below was sequenced from the same sample in a study of blood T cells in healthy people across ages. Then a second PCR, running roughly 7 to 11 cycles, was carried out with a sample-barcoded 5' primer and a J-beta primer mix. TCRdb reprocessed the 5' RACE reads with MiXCR, giving one entry per CDR3 protein. The sample has about 800,000 distinct CDR3 sequences, approximately 25% seen once. These sequences were also reported in another study, on T cells of mothers and their children.

Sequenced material: blood. These TCRs come from a boy younger than 18 in good health.

V usage is TRBV5-5 and J usage is TRBJ2-3; D ambiguous. V dropped 2 bases and J dropped 3 bases, with 13 bases sitting between them. The CDR3 is 15 residues long. Germline CDR1 SGHKS, CDR2 YYEKEE (reference sequence). The CDR3, as DNA: TGTGCCAGCAGCTTATACTCGATAAAGACAGATACGCAGTATTTT. Amino acid sequence: CASSLYSIKTDTQYF. The full variable domain, its missing parts supplied by reference TRBV5-5 and TRBJ2-3, is DAGVTQSPTHLIKTRGQQVTLRCSPISGHKSVSWYQQVLGQGPQFIFQYYEKEERGRGNFPDRFSARQFPNYSSELNVNALLLGDSALYLCASSLYSIKTDTQYFGPGTRLTVL.

The chain employs TRBV7-3 and TRBJ2-5; D is possibly TRBD1 (6 bases). The DNA end is a closer match to TRBJ2-1, so the J assignment may be wrong. The CDR3 loop spans 16 amino acids. Germline loops: CDR1 SGHTA, CDR2 FQGTGA. The CDR3 sequence: CASSLTVGRGYNEQFF. The CDR3 DNA reads as TGTGCCAGCAGCTTAACTGTGGGCAGGGGCTACAATGAGCAGTTCTTC.

This clonotype came up many times. The V and J genes are TRBV29-1 and TRBJ1-1; 8 bases match TRBD1. This CDR3 contains 13 residues. CDR1 and CDR2 (germline): SQVTM, ANQGSEA. Trimming cost V 7 bases and J 6 bases; bases outside gene matches: 10. As DNA, the CDR3 is TGCAGCGGCGACAGGGGATTAGGGGCTGAAGCTTTCTTT. This sequence encodes CSGDRGLGAEAFF.